This TCR beta chain was sequenced during a study of blood T cell repertoires in COVID-19. Study details: The analysed material was cDNA or gDNA that came from T cells, B-cell-depleted T cells, or PBMCs.

CDR1 and CDR2 (germline): GTSNPN, SVGIG (reference sequence). This CDR3 is built from 17 residues. V trimming: 4 bases; J trimming: 7 bases; junction bases outside the gene matches: 18. TCRdb's copy holds only in-frame clones and misses some; the assay was immunoSEQ multiplex PCR. The sample has 150,000 to 200,000 clones, 85% to 90% seen once. Seattle patients were enrolled during active infection and followed longitudinally. The sample taken for sequencing was peripheral blood. The gene calls are TRBV30 and TRBJ2-1; 8 nucleotides match TRBD2. The clonotype originates from a woman between 70 and 85 years old with COVID-19, enrolled during active disease. The DNA of the CDR3 is TGTGCCTGGACCCCACATCCCCGCGGGAGGTCGAGGAATGAGCAGTTCTTC. Protein: CAWTPHPRGRSRNEQFF.